This T cell receptor (beta chain) was captured in a study of identical twins. Findings and caveats of the study: Abundant beta clonotypes from cord blood bore fewer insertions; memory repertoires lacked this pattern. Model-predicted out-of-frame TCR alpha sharing fell below observed values in monozygotic twins.

Note on this clonotype: Its antigen is undetermined.

Unique molecular identifiers were present on cDNA, and template switching added a universal primer site. TCRdb reprocessed the 5' RACE reads via MiXCR and lists one record per CDR3 protein. The sample holds 500,000 to 550,000 distinct CDR3 sequences, about a fifth seen once. This CDR3 contains 17 residues. V shed 2 bases and J 5 bases; nucleotides not matched to a gene: 8. These data were likewise used in another study, on yellow fever vaccine responses in identical twins.

Sequenced sample: CD4+ T cells sorted from blood. J is TRBJ2-3 and V is TRBV12-3 or TRBV12-4; 12 bases align to TRBD2. The receptor's source is a woman aged 18-29 years in good health. The CDR3, as DNA: TGTGCCAGCAGTTTACTAGCGGGAGGGCCCCGGGGAGATACGCAGTATTTT. This codes for CASSLLAGGPRGDTQYF.